These T cell receptor beta chains were read from a single sample in a study of CD8+ T cells in alopecia areata. Profiling relied on immunoSEQ multiplex PCR, and the TCRdb table lists in-frame clones only, not all of them. Of about 180,000 clones listed, about 47% are singletons. The source material was CD8+ T cells sorted from blood, sampled around week 53, from a patient treated with tofacitinib. Receptors were obtained from a human donor with alopecia areata. CDR3s include the opening cysteine and the closing phenylalanine or tryptophan. The D gene is left open where the match is weak. A clone size is listed for some rows: how often the clone was seen (once, few, many), or a class if it is expanded.

d_call,j_call,v_call,clone_size,cdr3_aa,cdr3_nt
-,TRBJ2-3,TRBV5-1,-,CASSTFPRADTQYF,TGCGCCAGCAGCACATTCCCCCGGGCAGATACGCAGTATTTT
-,TRBJ2-7,TRBV29-1,-,CSSWENTYEQYF,TGCAGTTCATGGGAGAATACCTACGAGCAGTACTTC
TRBD1,TRBJ2-7,TRBV9,few,CASSVAVGQNYEQYF,TGTGCCAGCAGCGTAGCCGTGGGACAGAACTACGAGCAGTACTTC
-,TRBJ1-5,TRBV4-3,-,CASSQDPNQPQHF,TGCGCCAGCAGCCAAGACCCCAATCAGCCCCAGCATTTT
TRBD1,TRBJ2-7,TRBV5-4,-,CASSLGGTGREQYF,TGTGCCAGCAGCTTGGGTGGGACAGGGCGCGAGCAGTACTTC
-,TRBJ2-2,TRBV25-1,-,CASSHIGGTGELFF,TGTGCCAGCAGCCACATCGGGGGCACCGGGGAGCTGTTTTTT
-,TRBJ1-5,TRBV19,-,CASSFGSNQPQHF,TGTGCCAGTAGTTTTGGTAGCAATCAGCCCCAGCATTTT
-,TRBJ1-1,TRBV27,-,CASSTGRRNTEAFF,TGTGCCAGCAGCACCGGACGGCGGAACACTGAAGCTTTCTTT
-,TRBJ2-3,TRBV15,few,CATSRGYDREGTDTQYF,TGTGCCACCAGCAGAGGGTATGACAGGGAGGGCACAGATACGCAGTATTTT
-,TRBJ2-1,TRBV9,-,CASSIRQDNEQFF,TGTGCCAGCAGCATCCGACAGGACAATGAGCAGTTCTTC
TRBD1,TRBJ2-7,TRBV6-5,once,CASSLTTGVGYEQYF,TGTGCCAGCAGTCTAACGACAGGGGTAGGGTACGAGCAGTACTTC
TRBD1,TRBJ1-2,TRBV19,-,CASIRTAGTGIEAGYTF,TGTGCCAGTATTCGAACCGCCGGGACAGGGATCGAAGCTGGATACACCTTC
-,TRBJ2-2,TRBV5-1,-,CASSLDPDGELFF,TGCGCCAGCAGCCTCGACCCGGACGGGGAGCTGTTTTTT
-,TRBJ1-2,TRBV29-1,-,CSVDAGRGYTF,TGCAGCGTTGACGCCGGGAGAGGCTACACCTTC
TRBD1,TRBJ2-7,TRBV19,few,CASSIDWTGEYEQYF,TGTGCCAGTAGTATCGATTGGACAGGGGAATACGAGCAGTACTTC
-,TRBJ1-4,TRBV6-1,-,CASSESRQSNEKLFF,TGTGCCAGCAGTGAAAGCAGACAAAGTAATGAAAAACTGTTTTTT
-,TRBJ2-1,TRBV4-1,-,CASSQAMGGYNNEQFF,TGCGCCAGCAGCCAAGCGATGGGCGGTTACAACAATGAGCAGTTCTTC
-,TRBJ2-1,TRBV7-8,-,CASSFGTYNEQFF,TGTGCCAGCAGCTTCGGGACTTACAATGAGCAGTTCTTC
TRBD1,TRBJ1-1,TRBV18,-,CASSPLQGKGSEAFF,TGTGCCAGCTCACCCTTACAGGGGAAAGGGTCTGAAGCTTTCTTT
-,TRBJ1-4,TRBV7-9,-,CASSFSRRKSDEKLFF,TGTGCCAGCAGCTTCTCTCGACGGAAAAGCGATGAAAAACTGTTTTTT
-,TRBJ2-3,TRBV7-9,-,CASSPGADTQYF,TGTGCCAGCAGCCCCGGGGCAGATACGCAGTATTTT
TRBD1,TRBJ1-5,TRBV5-6,-,CASSSIQGAGDQPQHF,TGTGCCAGCAGCAGCATACAGGGGGCTGGAGATCAGCCCCAGCATTTT
TRBD1,TRBJ1-2,TRBV7-9,once,CASSLRQGLDGYTF,TGTGCCAGCAGCTTACGACAGGGTCTCGATGGCTACACCTTC
-,TRBJ2-7,TRBV13,-,CASSFRVGSSYEQYF,TGTGCCAGCAGCTTCAGGGTTGGAAGCTCCTACGAGCAGTACTTC
-,TRBJ2-6,TRBV11-2,few,CASSLIGTGANVLTF,TGTGCCAGCAGCTTAATCGGGACTGGGGCCAACGTCCTGACTTTC
TRBD1,TRBJ1-6,TRBV7-9,many,CASSDTGDSPLHF,TGTGCCAGCAGCGACACAGGGGATTCACCCCTCCACTTT
-,TRBJ1-1,TRBV4-1,-,CASSQPMTAMNTEAFF,TGCGCCAGCAGCCAACCTATGACAGCTATGAACACTGAAGCTTTCTTT
TRBD1,TRBJ2-5,TRBV29-1,few,CSADTRDSQETQYF,TGCAGCGCCGATACAAGGGACAGTCAAGAGACCCAGTACTTC
-,TRBJ1-2,TRBV11-1,few,CATYHPGGYGYTF,TGTGCCACCTACCACCCTGGGGGCTATGGCTACACCTTC
TRBD1,TRBJ1-6,TRBV5-6,once,CASSSNWDRDYNSPLHF,TGTGCCAGCAGCTCCAATTGGGACAGGGACTATAATTCACCCCTCCACTTT
TRBD2,TRBJ2-1,TRBV7-3,-,CASSLSGGYYNEQFF,TGTGCCAGCAGTCTTAGCGGGGGCTACTACAATGAGCAGTTCTTC
-,TRBJ1-5,TRBV19,-,CASTPGRISNQPQHF,TGTGCCAGTACCCCGGGACGGATAAGCAATCAGCCCCAGCATTTT
-,TRBJ2-2,TRBV4-3,-,CASSHYGNTGELFF,TGCGCCAGCAGCCATTATGGAAACACCGGGGAGCTGTTTTTT